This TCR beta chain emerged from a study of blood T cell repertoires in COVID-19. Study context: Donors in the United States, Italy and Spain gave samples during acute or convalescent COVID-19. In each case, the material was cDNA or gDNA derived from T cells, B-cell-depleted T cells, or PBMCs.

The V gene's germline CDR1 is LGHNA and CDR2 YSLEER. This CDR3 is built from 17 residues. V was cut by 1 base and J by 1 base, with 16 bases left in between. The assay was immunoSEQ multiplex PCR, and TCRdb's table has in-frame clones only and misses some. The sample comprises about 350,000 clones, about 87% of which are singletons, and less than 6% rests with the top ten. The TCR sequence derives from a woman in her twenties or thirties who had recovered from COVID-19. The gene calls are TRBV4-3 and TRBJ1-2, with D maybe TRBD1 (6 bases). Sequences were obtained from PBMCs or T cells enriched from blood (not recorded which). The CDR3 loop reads CASSQVVSGELNYGYTF. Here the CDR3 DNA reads TGCGCCAGCAGCCAAGTGGTTTCAGGGGAGCTTAACTATGGCTACACCTTC.